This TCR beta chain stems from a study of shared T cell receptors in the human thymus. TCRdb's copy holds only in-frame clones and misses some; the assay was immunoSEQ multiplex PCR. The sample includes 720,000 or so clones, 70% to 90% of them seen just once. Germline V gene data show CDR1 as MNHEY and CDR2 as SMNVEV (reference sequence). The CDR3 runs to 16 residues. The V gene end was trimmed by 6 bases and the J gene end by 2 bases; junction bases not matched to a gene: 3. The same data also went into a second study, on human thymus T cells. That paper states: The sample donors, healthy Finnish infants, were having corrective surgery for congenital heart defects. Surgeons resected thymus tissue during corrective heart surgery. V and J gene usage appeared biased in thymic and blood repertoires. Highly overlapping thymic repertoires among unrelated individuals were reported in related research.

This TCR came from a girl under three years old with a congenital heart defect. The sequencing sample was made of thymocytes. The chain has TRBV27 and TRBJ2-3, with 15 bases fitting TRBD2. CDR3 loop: CASRGTSGGHTDTQYF. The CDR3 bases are TGTGCCAGCAGGGGGACTAGCGGGGGGCACACAGATACGCAGTATTTT.